Below are 5 T cell receptor beta chains sequenced from a single sample in a study of cytomegalovirus exposure and HLA in healthy donors. PCR used 60 Vbeta primers and 13 Jbeta primers. Some clones are missing from TCRdb's copy, which holds only in-frame ones; the method was immunoSEQ multiplex PCR. The sample has 150,000 to 180,000 clones; 65% to 80% are singletons. Sequenced input: PBMCs. These receptors came from a middle-aged woman in good health and CMV-seronegative.

This clone was seen only once. V and J are TRBV19 and TRBJ1-2; D gene ambiguous. CDR1 is LNHDA, CDR2 SQIVND, per germline (reference sequence). V shed 5 bases and J shed 5 bases, with 15 bases lying between them. This CDR3 has 14 residues. This CDR3 reads CASSFITDPYGYTF. DNA of the CDR3: TGTGCCAGTAGTTTCATAACAGATCCTTATGGCTACACCTTC.

This clone came up a few times. V usage is TRBV30 and J usage is TRBJ1-3; no clear D. Germline V CDR1 and CDR2: GTSNPN, SVGIG (reference sequence). With 0 bases removed from V and 6 bases from J, the gap between germline ends came to 6 bases. The length of the CDR3 is 12 residues. This CDR3 reads CAWSVRENTIYF. Here the CDR3 DNA reads TGTGCCTGGAGTGTTCGGGAAAACACCATATATTTT. Looking up the rest from reference TRBV30 and TRBJ1-3 gives the full variable domain: SQTIHQWPATLVQPVGSPLSLECTVEGTSNPNLYWYRQAAGRGLQLLFYSVGIGQISSEVPQNLSASRPQDRQFILSSKKLLLSDSGFYLCAWSVRENTIYFGEGSWLTVV.

V is TRBV19 and J is TRBJ2-3; 9 bases align to TRBD1. Unmatched junction bases numbered 6, after V lost 4 bases and J lost 1 base. The germline V gene encodes CDR1 LNHDA and CDR2 SQIVND (reference sequence). CDR3 length: 16 amino acids. The CDR3 loop reads CASSTIRTGGTDTQYF. In DNA, the CDR3 is TGTGCCAGTAGTACTATTCGGACAGGGGGCACAGATACGCAGTATTTT.

The chain recombines TRBV10-3 with TRBJ2-2; TRBD2 aligns across 9 bases. Germline-derived CDR1 and CDR2 are ENHRY and SYGVKD. V was pared by 4 bases and J by 6 bases, with 3 bases of the junction left unmatched. This CDR3 is 14 amino acids long. The chain's CDR3 is CAISGLAVAGELFF. The CDR3 DNA is TGTGCCATCAGTGGACTAGCGGTGGCCGGGGAGCTGTTTTTT.

The rearrangement uses TRBV5-1 and TRBJ1-2; possibly TRBD1 for D (5 bases). The germline V gene has CDR1 SGHRS and CDR2 YFSETQ. This CDR3 is 13 amino acids long. The V end lost 1 base, the J end lost 2 bases, and 6 bases lay between the germline ends. CDR3 amino acids: CASSLNRNYGYTF. The DNA for the CDR3 is TGCGCCAGCAGCTTGAACAGGAACTATGGCTACACCTTC.